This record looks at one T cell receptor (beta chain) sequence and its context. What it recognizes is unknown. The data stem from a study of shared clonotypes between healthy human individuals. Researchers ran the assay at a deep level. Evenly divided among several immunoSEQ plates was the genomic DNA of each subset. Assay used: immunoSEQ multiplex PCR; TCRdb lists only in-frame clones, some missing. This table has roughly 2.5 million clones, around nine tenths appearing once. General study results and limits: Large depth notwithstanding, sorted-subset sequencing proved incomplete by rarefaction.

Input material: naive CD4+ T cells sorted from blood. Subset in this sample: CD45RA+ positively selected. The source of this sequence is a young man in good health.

The CDR3 nucleotides read TGTGCCTGGAGTGTGAACAGCCCCAACACTGAAGCTTTCTTT. Translated: CAWSVNSPNTEAFF. The V gene is TRBV30, the J gene TRBJ1-1; D ambiguous. V was pared by 0 bases and J by 2 bases, with 10 bases between. This CDR3 has 14 residues. Per the germline V gene, CDR1 is GTSNPN and CDR2 is SVGIG (reference sequence).